This T cell receptor beta chain was recorded in a study of CD8+ T cells in alopecia areata. Sample treatment: oral pan-JAK inhibitor, 5-10 mg twice daily. With V trimmed by 6 bases and J by 9 bases, 6 bases remained unmatched. The CDR3 spans 13 residues. The germline V gene has CDR1 SQVTM and CDR2 ANQGSEA. The study's findings and limits: Clonality in lesional scalp, especially alopecia totalis/universalis, exceeded that of normal scalp. The link between baseline CD8+ expansion and response remains uncertain with one nonresponder.

This clone turned up a few times. Antigen: not known. Reverse transcribed after extraction, RNA yielded cDNA as the sequencing template. Only in-frame clones appear in the TCRdb table, and some are missing; sequencing was by immunoSEQ multiplex PCR. The sample comprises some 220,000 clones, more than 45% of which are singletons, and approximately 1.4% rests with the top ten. Sequencing was performed on CD4+ T cells sorted from blood, taken at week 4, from a patient treated with tofacitinib. The rearrangement joins TRBV29-1 to TRBJ2-1, with TRBD2 matching over 12 bases. The source of this sequence is a human donor with alopecia areata. The CDR3 loop is CSVTGLAGTEQFF. The DNA of the CDR3 is TGCAGCGTGACAGGACTAGCGGGGACTGAGCAGTTCTTC.